These 29 T cell receptor beta chains were sequenced from one sample in a study of blood T cell repertoires in COVID-19. TCRdb's table, derived via immunoSEQ multiplex PCR, lists solely in-frame clones and lacks some. The sample lists roughly 110,000 clones, roughly 80% occurring once. The sample taken for sequencing was peripheral blood. The receptors originated from a woman aged 55 to 70 with acute or convalescent COVID-19.

The rearrangement joins TRBV7-2 to TRBJ2-7; TRBD1 aligns across 8 bases. The CDR3 consists of 16 residues. The germline V gene encodes CDR1 SGHTA and CDR2 FQGNSA. After removal of 3 bases from V and 6 bases from J, the junction contained 13 bases not matched to a gene. Here the CDR3 DNA reads TGTGCCAGCAGCTTCGGACAGGGAGGCGTGCAAGCCGAGCAGTACTTC. Amino acid sequence: CASSFGQGGVQAEQYF.

This chain links TRBV19 with TRBJ2-1; 9 bases line up with TRBD1. Germline V gene data show CDR1 as LNHDA and CDR2 as SQIVND (reference sequence). Losses at the gene ends were 8 bases for V and 0 bases for J; bases not matched to a gene: 2. The CDR3 consists of 14 residues. The CDR3 loop is CASSDRGSYNEQFF. DNA of the CDR3: TGTGCCAGTTCGGACAGGGGCTCCTACAATGAGCAGTTCTTC.

This rearrangement joins TRBV14 to TRBJ2-5; weak D call: TRBD2 (5 bases). The CDR3 is 15 amino acids. V lost 0 bases, J lost 5 bases, and 13 bases lay in between. Germline V gives CDR1 SGHDN, CDR2 FVKESK. The CDR3 sequence: CASSQDFGVWETQYF. In DNA form, the CDR3 reads TGTGCCAGCAGCCAAGATTTCGGGGTTTGGGAGACCCAGTACTTC.

This clone was counted a single time. V and J are TRBV5-4 and TRBJ2-1; 14 nucleotides line up with TRBD2. Germline lookup yields CDR1 SGHNT and CDR2 YYREEE (reference sequence). The trim removed 4 bases at V and 9 bases at J, leaving 6 bases unmatched. The CDR3 consists of 15 residues. The CDR3 nucleotides read TGTGCCAGCAGCCCGGGACTAGCGGGAGCCTCTGAGCAGTTCTTC. Protein sequence: CASSPGLAGASEQFF.

The chain joins TRBV7-2 to TRBJ1-3, with D perhaps matching TRBD1 (6 bases). Germline lookup yields CDR1 SGHTA and CDR2 FQGNSA. The CDR3 is 15 residues long. V lost 3 bases and J lost 1, with 10 bases in between. The DNA of the CDR3 is TGTGCCAGCAGCTTTACAGGGTTATCTGGAAACACCATATATTTT. Translated: CASSFTGLSGNTIYF.

The chain recombines TRBV9 with TRBJ2-7; TRBD2 matches at 13 bases. CDR1 and CDR2 (germline): SGDLS, YYNGEE. V lost 2 bases to trimming and J lost 2 bases; unmatched junction nucleotides: 1. This CDR3 contains 15 residues. In DNA, the CDR3 is TGTGCCAGCAGCGTGACTAGCGGGGGGCCCTACGAGCAGTACTTC. It yields the protein CASSVTSGGPYEQYF.

The genes are TRBV18 and TRBJ2-5, with D possibly TRBD2 on 5 matching bases. The length of the CDR3 is 13 residues. The V gene's germline CDR1 is KGHSH and CDR2 LQKENI. V was trimmed by 6 bases and J by 5 bases, leaving 13 bases between them. The CDR3, as DNA: TGTGCCAGCTCTCCCCCTGGCGGGGAGACCCAGTACTTC. It encodes CASSPPGGETQYF.

V and J are TRBV5-5 and TRBJ2-1, with a weak D call TRBD2 (5 bases). This CDR3 region has 16 residues. The germline CDR1 and CDR2 sequences are SGHKS and YYEKEE (reference sequence). Deletions cut 4 bases from V and 4 bases from J, with 18 bases between. CDR3 residues: CASSPGLSTIYNEQFF. CDR3 nucleotides: TGTGCCAGCAGCCCCGGACTCTCAACAATTTACAATGAGCAGTTCTTC. Combining the CDR3 with reference TRBV5-5 and TRBJ2-1 gives the whole variable domain DAGVTQSPTHLIKTRGQQVTLRCSPISGHKSVSWYQQVLGQGPQFIFQYYEKEERGRGNFPDRFSARQFPNYSSELNVNALLLGDSALYLCASSPGLSTIYNEQFFGPGTRLTVL.

The chain is built from TRBV6-4 and TRBJ1-5; D may be TRBD1 (5 bases). V was cut by 3 bases and J by 10 bases, with 13 bases left in between. This CDR3 has 13 amino acids. CDR1 MRHNA and CDR2 SNTAGT come from the germline V gene. The CDR3 region is CASSEQASSPQHF. The CDR3 nucleotides are TGTGCCAGCAGTGAACAGGCTTCTAGTCCCCAGCATTTT.

As for this clone: Its ends do not fully match the called genes, so a read error is possible. V usage is TRBV7-7 and J usage is TRBJ2-1, with 10 bases matching TRBD2. This CDR3 comprises 16 residues. The germline V gene encodes CDR1 SSHAT and CDR2 FNYEAQ (reference sequence). CDR3 DNA: TGTGCTAGCAGCTTAGCTGGGCTAGCGGGAGAGGCGGAGCAGTTCTTC. Translating it yields CASSLAGLAGEAEQFF.

The rearrangement links TRBV5-1 to TRBJ1-2; TRBD1 aligns across 10 bases. Per germline, CDR1 SGHRS and CDR2 YFSETQ. V gave up 4 bases and J gave up 7 bases; unmatched junction bases: 13. The CDR3 contains 16 residues. The CDR3 reads CASSPTGDRGPGGYTF. The CDR3 coding sequence is TGCGCCAGCAGCCCGACCGGGGACAGGGGTCCGGGTGGCTACACCTTC.

The rearrangement uses TRBV5-4 and TRBJ2-1; 11 positions agree with TRBD2. The germline V gene encodes CDR1 SGHNT and CDR2 YYREEE (reference sequence). This CDR3 spans 15 amino acids. Trimming cost V 4 bases and J 7 bases; bases outside gene matches: 7. This chain's CDR3 is CASSATSGIGNEQFF. The CDR3 region has the DNA TGTGCCAGCAGCGCGACTAGCGGGATCGGTAATGAGCAGTTCTTC. Filled out from reference TRBV5-4 and TRBJ2-1, the complete variable domain reads ETGVTQSPTHLIKTRGQQVTLRCSSQSGHNTVSWYQQALGQGPQFIFQYYREEENGRGNFPPRFSGLQFPNYSSELNVNALELDDSALYLCASSATSGIGNEQFFGPGTRLTVL.

The CDR3 spells CASSLGASGGQETQYF. The CDR3 bases are TGTGCCAGCAGCTTAGGGGCTAGCGGGGGCCAAGAGACCCAGTACTTC. This rearrangement joins TRBV11-3 to TRBJ2-5; TRBD2 matches at 10 bases. The CDR3 consists of 16 residues. The germline V gene encodes CDR1 SGHNT and CDR2 YENEEA. Trimming at V came to 1 base and at J to 1 base, leaving 3 bases not matched to a gene. Based on the CDR3 plus reference TRBV11-3 and TRBJ2-5, the full variable domain is EAGVVQSPRYKIIEKKQPVAFWCNPISGHNTLYWYLQNLGQGPELLIRYENEEAVDDSQLPKDRFSAERLKGVDSTLKIQPAELGDSAVYLCASSLGASGGQETQYFGPGTRLLVL.

This clone is a singleton in its sample. The V gene is TRBV6-5, the J gene TRBJ1-1; D uncertain. Trimming took 1 base from V and 8 from J, leaving 8 bases between them. There are 12 residues in the CDR3. The germline gives CDR1 MNHEY, CDR2 SVGAGI. The CDR3 DNA reads TGTGCCAGCAGTTACTTAAACATGGAAGCTTTCTTT. Translation gives CASSYLNMEAFF.

V and J are TRBV11-2 and TRBJ2-7; D may be TRBD1 (7 bases). The CDR3 loop spans 15 amino acids. V was pared by 6 bases and J by 7 bases, with 22 bases between. Germline V gene data show CDR1 as SGHAT and CDR2 as FQNNGV. CDR3 nucleotides: TGTGCCAGCAGATACGGCGGGACAGCCTCTGGTGAGCAGTACTTC. Its protein is CASRYGGTASGEQYF.

The chain employs TRBV7-9 and TRBJ2-7; 8 positions match TRBD2. Germline V gene lookup returns CDR1 SEHNR and CDR2 FQNEAQ (reference sequence). This CDR3 is 17 amino acids long. V lost 1 base, J lost 3 bases, and 11 bases stayed unmatched. CDR3 nucleotide sequence: TGTGCCAGCAGCTTAGTCGGTAGCGGGACTCCGCACTACGAGCAGTACTTC. Protein sequence: CASSLVGSGTPHYEQYF.

CDR3 DNA sequence: TGTGCCAGCAGCCCTGGACAGGGGTACTATGGCTACACCTTC. Translating it yields CASSPGQGYYGYTF. This chain connects TRBV11-2 to TRBJ1-2, with 9 bases that match TRBD1. Germline V gives CDR1 SGHAT, CDR2 FQNNGV. V lost 5 bases and J lost 3; bases outside the gene matches: 4. The CDR3 runs to 14 residues.

The genes are TRBV3-1 (or the pseudogene TRBV3-2) and TRBJ2-3, with 11 bases that match TRBD2. Unmatched junction bases numbered 12, after V lost 5 bases and J lost 8 bases. The germline gives CDR1 LGHDT, CDR2 YNNKEL (reference sequence). This CDR3 region has 16 residues. CDR3 sequence reads: CASSSQLAGVDSTQYF. CDR3 DNA: TGTGCCAGCAGCTCTCAACTAGCGGGAGTTGATAGTACGCAGTATTTT.

A single count supports this clone. The V gene is TRBV30, the J gene TRBJ1-2; D is unresolved. CDR1 is GTSNPN and CDR2 is SVGIG in the germline V gene (reference sequence). Trimming stripped 2 bases from V and 8 bases from J, with 15 bases between. The CDR3 consists of 13 residues. CDR3 loop: CAWSLTTSGGYTF. DNA for the CDR3: TGTGCCTGGAGTCTCACAACCTCGGGGGGCTACACCTTC.

Only a few counts were recorded for this clone. V and J are TRBV25-1 and TRBJ2-7, with D possibly matching TRBD1 (5 bases). This CDR3 comprises 11 residues. Deletions cut 6 bases from V and 5 bases from J, with 8 bases between. In germline, CDR1 is MGHDK, CDR2 SYGVNS. The CDR3 DNA reads TGTGCCAGCAGCCAGGGCCACGAGCAGTACTTC. It codes for CASSQGHEQYF.

The rearrangement joins TRBV19 to TRBJ1-6; 7 nucleotides align to TRBD1. V lost 4 bases and J lost 7; bases outside the gene matches: 22. CDR1 is LNHDA, CDR2 SQIVND, per germline (reference sequence). The CDR3 totals 20 residues. CDR3 DNA: TGTGCCAGTAGTACGGACAGGTTTGGCACCCAAGGCAGCGGAAATTCACCCCTCCACTTT. It encodes CASSTDRFGTQGSGNSPLHF.

V and J are TRBV10-3 and TRBJ2-7, with 7 bases matching TRBD2. Germline-derived CDR1 and CDR2 are ENHRY and SYGVKD. The V segment lost 7 bases and the J segment 1 base; nucleotides outside the gene matches: 10. The CDR3 extends over 15 amino acids. The CDR3 protein is CAIKNGSGPSYEQYF. CDR3 nucleotides: TGTGCCATCAAGAATGGTAGCGGGCCTTCCTACGAGCAGTACTTC.

J is TRBJ2-5 and V is TRBV27, with D tentatively TRBD1 (6 bases). The germline V gene has CDR1 MNHEY and CDR2 SMNVEV (reference sequence). The germline V and J ends were trimmed by 5 bases and 3 bases, with 13 bases remaining between them. This CDR3 has 14 residues. The CDR3 here is CASSPRDNEETQYF. Here the CDR3 DNA reads TGTGCCAGCAGTCCACGGGACAACGAAGAGACCCAGTACTTC.

The V gene is TRBV28, the J gene TRBJ1-2; tentatively, D is TRBD1 (6 bases). CDR1 and CDR2 (germline): MDHEN, SYDVKM. The V gene lost 6 bases and the J gene lost 2 bases, with 13 bases spanning the gap. CDR3 size: 14 residues. CDR3 residues: CASSPITGNYGYTF. CDR3 sequence (DNA): TGTGCCAGCAGCCCTATTACAGGGAACTATGGCTACACCTTC.

The chain joins TRBV12-5 to TRBJ1-5; TRBD1 is a possible D gene (6 bases). The length of the CDR3 is 13 residues. Trimming shortened V by 5 bases and J by 4 bases, and 9 bases separated the two germline ends. CDR1 is LGHNT and CDR2 is FRNRAP in the germline V gene. Written as DNA, the CDR3 is TGTGCTAGTGGTCCAGGGGAGAATCAGCCCCAGCATTTT. Its translation: CASGPGENQPQHF.

The rearrangement uses TRBV6-1 and TRBJ2-7, with D possibly matching TRBD1 (6 bases). The CDR3 has 16 amino acids. From germline, CDR1 is MNHNS and CDR2 SASEGT. The V gene lost 3 bases and the J gene lost 2 bases, with 17 bases spanning the gap. CDR3 sequence reads: CASSDLNRAKTYEQYF. The CDR3 DNA reads TGTGCCAGCAGTGACCTAAACAGGGCAAAGACCTACGAGCAGTACTTC.

The chain joins TRBV7-2 to TRBJ2-3, with TRBD2 matching 12 bases. CDR1 is SGHTA, CDR2 FQGNSA, per germline. This CDR3 has 15 amino acids. V dropped 4 bases and J dropped 3; count of bases not matched to a gene: 2. The CDR3 bases are TGTGCCAGCAGCTCTAGCGGGGGGGAAACAGATACGCAGTATTTT. Its protein is CASSSSGGETDTQYF.

The genes are TRBV5-3 and TRBJ1-6; weak D call: TRBD1 (5 bases). TRBV5-3 is filed as an ORF, its function uncertain. CDR3 size: 16 residues. V lost 5 bases and J lost 2, with 14 bases in between. DNA of the CDR3: TGTGCCAGAAGGGGGGGAGGAGGAACCTATAATTCACCCCTCCACTTT. Amino acids: CARRGGGGTYNSPLHF.

V usage is TRBV5-1 and J usage is TRBJ1-3, with TRBD1 matching over 7 bases. This CDR3 region has 15 residues. The V gene end was trimmed by 0 bases and the J gene end by 8 bases; junction bases not matched to a gene: 8. Germline V gene lookup returns CDR1 SGHRS and CDR2 YFSETQ. The CDR3, as DNA: TGCGCCAGCAGCTTGGCAGGGGACAGAGGAGACACCATATATTTT. Amino acids: CASSLAGDRGDTIYF.